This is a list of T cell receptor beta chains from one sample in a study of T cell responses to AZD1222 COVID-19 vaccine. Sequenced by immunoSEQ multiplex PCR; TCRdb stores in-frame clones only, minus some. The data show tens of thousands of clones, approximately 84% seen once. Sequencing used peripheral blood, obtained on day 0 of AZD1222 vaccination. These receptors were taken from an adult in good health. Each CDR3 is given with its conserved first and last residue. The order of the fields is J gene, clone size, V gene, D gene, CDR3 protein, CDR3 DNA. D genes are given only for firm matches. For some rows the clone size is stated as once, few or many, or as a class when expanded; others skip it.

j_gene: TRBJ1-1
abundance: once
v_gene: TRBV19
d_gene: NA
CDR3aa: CASRSVGEAFF
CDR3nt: TGTGCCAGTAGGTCCGTGGGTGAAGCTTTCTTT

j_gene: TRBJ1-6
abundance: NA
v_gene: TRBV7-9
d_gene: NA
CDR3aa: CASVSGSSYNSPLHF
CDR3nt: TGTGCCAGCGTCTCGGGGAGCTCCTATAATTCACCCCTCCACTTT

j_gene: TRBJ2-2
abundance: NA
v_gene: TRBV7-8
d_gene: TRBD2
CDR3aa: CASSPSGGGELFF
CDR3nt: TGTGCCAGCAGCCCTTCGGGGGGCGGGGAGCTGTTTTTT

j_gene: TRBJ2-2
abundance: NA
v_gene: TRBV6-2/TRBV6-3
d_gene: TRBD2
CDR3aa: CASSYPRFRLATNTGELFF
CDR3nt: TGTGCCAGCAGTTACCCCCGGTTCAGACTAGCGACTAACACCGGGGAGCTGTTTTTT

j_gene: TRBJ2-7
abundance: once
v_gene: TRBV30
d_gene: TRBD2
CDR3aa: CAWSVWAGGPQLSYEQYF
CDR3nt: TGTGCCTGGAGTGTATGGGCGGGAGGGCCTCAACTCTCCTACGAGCAGTACTTC

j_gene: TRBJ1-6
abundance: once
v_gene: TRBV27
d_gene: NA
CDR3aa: CASSLSPYSPLHF
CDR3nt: TGTGCCAGCAGTTTATCCCCTTATTCACCCCTCCACTTT

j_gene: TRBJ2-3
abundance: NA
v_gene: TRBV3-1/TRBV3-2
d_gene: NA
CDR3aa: CASSQSQDTQYF
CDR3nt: TGTGCCAGCAGCCAATCCCAAGATACGCAGTATTTT

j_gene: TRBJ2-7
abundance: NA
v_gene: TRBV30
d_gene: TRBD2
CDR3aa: CAWSPMGGGRNYEQYF
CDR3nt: TGTGCCTGGAGTCCCATGGGGGGGGGAAGGAACTATGAGCAGTACTTC

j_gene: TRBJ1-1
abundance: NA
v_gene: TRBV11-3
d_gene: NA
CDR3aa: CASSLGGGNTEAFF
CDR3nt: TGTGCCAGCAGCTTAGGAGGGGGGAACACTGAAGCTTTCTTT

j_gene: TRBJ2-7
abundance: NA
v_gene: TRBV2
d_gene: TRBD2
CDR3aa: CASSPGLGIIYEQYF
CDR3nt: TGTGCCAGCAGTCCCGGACTAGGAATAATCTACGAGCAGTACTTC

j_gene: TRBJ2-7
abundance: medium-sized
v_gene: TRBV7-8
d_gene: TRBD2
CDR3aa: CASSEWTSGEQYF
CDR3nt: TGTGCCAGCAGCGAATGGACTAGCGGCGAGCAGTACTTC

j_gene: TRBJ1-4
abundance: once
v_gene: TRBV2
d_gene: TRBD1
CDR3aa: CASSRQGATNEKLFF
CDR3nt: TGTGCCAGCAGCCGACAGGGGGCAACTAATGAAAAACTGTTTTTT

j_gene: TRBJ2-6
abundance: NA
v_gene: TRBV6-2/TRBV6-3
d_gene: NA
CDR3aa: CASSWGEAGANVLTF
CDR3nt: TGTGCCAGCAGTTGGGGGGAAGCTGGGGCCAACGTCCTGACTTTC

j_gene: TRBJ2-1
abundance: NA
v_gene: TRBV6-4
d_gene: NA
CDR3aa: CASSASYWNEQFF
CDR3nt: TGTGCCAGCAGTGCCTCGTACTGGAATGAGCAGTTCTTC

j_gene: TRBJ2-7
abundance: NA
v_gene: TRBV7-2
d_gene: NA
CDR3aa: CASSWDPLGEQYF
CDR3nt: TGTGCCAGCAGCTGGGACCCCCTGGGCGAGCAGTACTTC

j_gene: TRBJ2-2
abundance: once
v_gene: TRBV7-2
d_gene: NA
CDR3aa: CASKVGWNTGELFF
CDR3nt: TGTGCCAGCAAGGTGGGGTGGAACACCGGGGAGCTGTTTTTT

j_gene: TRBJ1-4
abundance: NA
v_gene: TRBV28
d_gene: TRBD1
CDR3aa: CASSLGTGTNEKLFF
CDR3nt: TGTGCCAGCAGTTTAGGGACAGGAACTAATGAAAAACTGTTTTTT

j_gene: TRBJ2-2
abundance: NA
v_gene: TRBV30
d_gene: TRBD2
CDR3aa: CAWSRLAGGSGELFF
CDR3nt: TGTGCCTGGAGTCGACTAGCGGGAGGGAGCGGGGAGCTGTTTTTT

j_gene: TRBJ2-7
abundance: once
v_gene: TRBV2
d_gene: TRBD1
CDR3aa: CATQGVGELEQYF
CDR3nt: TGTGCCACACAGGGGGTGGGGGAGCTCGAGCAGTACTTC

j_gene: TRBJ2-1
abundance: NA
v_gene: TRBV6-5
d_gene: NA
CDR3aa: CASSWPERSNEQFF
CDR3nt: TGTGCCAGCAGCTGGCCCGAGCGGAGCAATGAGCAGTTCTTC

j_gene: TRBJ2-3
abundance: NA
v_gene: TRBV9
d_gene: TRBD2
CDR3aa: CASSPLAGGTTDTQYF
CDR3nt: TGTGCCAGCAGCCCGCTAGCGGGGGGCACCACAGATACGCAGTATTTT

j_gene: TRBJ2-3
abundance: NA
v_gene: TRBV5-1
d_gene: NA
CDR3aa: CASSPDSDTQYF
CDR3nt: TGCGCCAGCAGCCCGGACTCCGATACGCAGTATTTT

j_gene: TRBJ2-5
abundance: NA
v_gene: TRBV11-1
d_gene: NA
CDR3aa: CASSLAISGRRETQYF
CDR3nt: TGTGCCAGCAGCTTAGCGATAAGCGGCAGGCGGGAGACCCAGTACTTC

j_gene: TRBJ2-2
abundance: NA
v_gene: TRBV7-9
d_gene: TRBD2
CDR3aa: CASSLGTRDTGELFF
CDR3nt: TGTGCCAGCAGCTTAGGGACTAGGGATACCGGGGAGCTGTTTTTT

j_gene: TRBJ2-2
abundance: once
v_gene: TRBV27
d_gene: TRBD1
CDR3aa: CASSSDRGYTGELFF
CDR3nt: TGTGCCAGCAGCTCGGACAGGGGATACACCGGGGAGCTGTTTTTT

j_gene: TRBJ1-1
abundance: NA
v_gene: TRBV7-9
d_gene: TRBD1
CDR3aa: CASSYRGGNTEAFF
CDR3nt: TGTGCCAGCAGTTACAGGGGGGGAAACACTGAAGCTTTCTTT

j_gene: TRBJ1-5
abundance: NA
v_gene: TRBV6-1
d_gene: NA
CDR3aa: CASSDGTPYSNQPQHF
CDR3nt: TGTGCCAGCAGTGACGGGACACCGTATAGCAATCAGCCCCAGCATTTT

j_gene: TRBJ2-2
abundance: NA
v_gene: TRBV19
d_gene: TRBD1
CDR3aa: CASSLRRTGGWNTGELFF
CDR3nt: TGTGCCAGTAGTTTACGAAGGACAGGGGGCTGGAACACCGGGGAGCTGTTTTTT

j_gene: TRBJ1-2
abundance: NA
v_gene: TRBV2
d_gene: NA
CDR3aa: CASSDLGRSYGYTF
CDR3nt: TGTGCCAGCAGTGACTTAGGACGGTCCTATGGCTACACCTTC

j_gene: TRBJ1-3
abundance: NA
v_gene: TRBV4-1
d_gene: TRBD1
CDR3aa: CASSFSTGTGSGNTIYF
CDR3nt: TGCGCCAGCAGCTTTTCGACAGGGACGGGCTCTGGAAACACCATATATTTT

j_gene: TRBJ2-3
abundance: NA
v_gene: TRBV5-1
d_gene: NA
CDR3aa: CASSLEGTFGDTQYF
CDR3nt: TGCGCCAGCAGCTTGGAGGGCACGTTCGGGGATACGCAGTATTTT

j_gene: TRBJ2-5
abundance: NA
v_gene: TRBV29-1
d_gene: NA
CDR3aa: CSVRGEETQYF
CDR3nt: TGCAGCGTCAGGGGGGAAGAGACCCAGTACTTC

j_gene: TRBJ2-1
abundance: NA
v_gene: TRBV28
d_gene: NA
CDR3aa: CASTSPGRTNNEQFF
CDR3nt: TGTGCCAGCACCTCCCCCGGAAGGACGAACAATGAGCAGTTCTTC

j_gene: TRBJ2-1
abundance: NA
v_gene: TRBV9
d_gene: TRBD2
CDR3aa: CASSVGRTSGIYNEQFF
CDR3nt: TGTGCCAGCAGCGTAGGGAGGACTAGCGGGATCTACAATGAGCAGTTCTTC

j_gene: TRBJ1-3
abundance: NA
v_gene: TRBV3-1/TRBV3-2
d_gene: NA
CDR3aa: CASSPRGSGNTIYF
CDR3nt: TGTGCCAGCAGTCCTAGGGGCTCTGGAAACACCATATATTTT

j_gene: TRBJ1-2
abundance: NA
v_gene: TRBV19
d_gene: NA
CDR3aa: CASRTGYLGYTF
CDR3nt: TGTGCCAGTAGAACAGGGTATCTAGGCTACACCTTC

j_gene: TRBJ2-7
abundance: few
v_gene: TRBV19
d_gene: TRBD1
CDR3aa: CASSIDRARSGEQYF
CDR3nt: TGTGCCAGTAGTATCGACAGGGCACGATCTGGCGAGCAGTACTTC

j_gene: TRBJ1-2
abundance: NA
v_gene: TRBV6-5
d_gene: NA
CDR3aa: CASSKGRNYGYTF
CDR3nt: TGTGCCAGCAGTAAGGGACGGAACTATGGCTACACCTTC

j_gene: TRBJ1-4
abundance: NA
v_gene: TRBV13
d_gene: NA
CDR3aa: CASSRSGGGIEKLFF
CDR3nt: TGTGCCAGCAGCCGCAGTGGCGGAGGCATTGAAAAACTGTTTTTT

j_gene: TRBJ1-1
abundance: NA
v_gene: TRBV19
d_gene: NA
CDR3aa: CASSIRLGGGNTEAFF
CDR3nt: TGTGCCAGTAGTATACGACTAGGTGGAGGGAACACTGAAGCTTTCTTT

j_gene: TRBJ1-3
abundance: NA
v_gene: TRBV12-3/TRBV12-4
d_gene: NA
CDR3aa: CASSFGGNTIYF
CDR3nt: TGTGCCAGCAGTTTCGGTGGAAACACCATATATTTT

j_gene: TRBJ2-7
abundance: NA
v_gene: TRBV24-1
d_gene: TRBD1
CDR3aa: CATSGQGTGEQYF
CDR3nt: TGTGCCACCAGTGGACAGGGAACTGGCGAGCAGTACTTC

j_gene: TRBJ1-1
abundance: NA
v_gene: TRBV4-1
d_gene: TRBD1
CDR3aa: CASSQGQGRQTEAFF
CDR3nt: TGCGCCAGCAGCCAGGGACAGGGGCGCCAGACTGAAGCTTTCTTT

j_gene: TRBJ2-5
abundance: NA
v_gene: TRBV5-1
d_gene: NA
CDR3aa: CASSLGASGETQYF
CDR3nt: TGCGCCAGCAGCTTGGGAGCGTCGGGAGAGACCCAGTACTTC

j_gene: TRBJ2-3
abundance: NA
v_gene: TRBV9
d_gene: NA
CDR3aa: CASSVDEGTDTQYF
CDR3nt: TGTGCCAGCAGCGTAGACGAGGGCACAGATACGCAGTATTTT

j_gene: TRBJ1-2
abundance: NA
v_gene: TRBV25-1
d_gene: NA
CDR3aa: CASSAYSVLNYGYTF
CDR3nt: TGTGCCAGCAGTGCCTACAGCGTTCTGAACTATGGCTACACCTTC

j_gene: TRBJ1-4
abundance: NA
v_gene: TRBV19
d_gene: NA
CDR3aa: CASSISGSRDEKLFF
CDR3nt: TGTGCCAGTAGTATTAGTGGCAGCAGGGATGAAAAACTGTTTTTT

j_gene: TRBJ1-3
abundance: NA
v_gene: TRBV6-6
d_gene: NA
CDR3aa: CASTTIRQGPGNTIYF
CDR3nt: TGTGCCAGCACCACAATCCGGCAGGGCCCTGGAAACACCATATATTTT

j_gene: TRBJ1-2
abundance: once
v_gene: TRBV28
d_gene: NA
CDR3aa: CASTSSGVRGYTF
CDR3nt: TGTGCCAGCACCTCCTCGGGGGTAAGAGGCTACACCTTC

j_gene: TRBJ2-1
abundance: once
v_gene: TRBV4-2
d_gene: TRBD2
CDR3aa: CASSQDLAGSSYNEQFF
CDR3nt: TGTGCCAGCAGCCAAGATTTAGCGGGGAGCTCCTACAATGAGCAGTTCTTC

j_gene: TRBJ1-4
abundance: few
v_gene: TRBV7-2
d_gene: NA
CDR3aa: CASSLRGSREKLFF
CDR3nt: TGTGCCAGCAGCTTAAGAGGGAGCAGGGAAAAACTGTTTTTT

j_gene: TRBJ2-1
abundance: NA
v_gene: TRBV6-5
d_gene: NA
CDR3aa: CASTQKPGPAYEQFF
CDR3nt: TGTGCCAGCACGCAAAAACCGGGACCCGCCTATGAGCAGTTCTTC

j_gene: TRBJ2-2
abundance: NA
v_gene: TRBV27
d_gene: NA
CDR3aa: CASSLRGSRRPPGELFF
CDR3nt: TGTGCCAGCAGTTTGAGAGGATCTCGGCGGCCCCCCGGGGAGCTGTTTTTT

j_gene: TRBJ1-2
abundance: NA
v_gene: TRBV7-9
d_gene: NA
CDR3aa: CASSLPGGTSYGYTF
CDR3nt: TGTGCCAGCAGCCTCCCTGGAGGGACGTCCTATGGCTACACCTTC

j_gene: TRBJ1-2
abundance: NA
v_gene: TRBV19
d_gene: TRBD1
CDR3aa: CASRGPTGSLRDGYTF
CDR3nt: TGTGCCAGTAGAGGGCCGACAGGGTCCTTGCGTGATGGCTACACCTTC